The rows below give T cell receptor beta chains drawn from one sample of a study of CD8+ T cells in alopecia areata. Measured with immunoSEQ multiplex PCR; TCRdb has only the in-frame clones, and not every one. The profile covers about 200,000 clones, with roughly 60% appearing a single time and approximately 1.3% taken by the ten largest. This specimen was CD4+ T cells sorted from blood, taken around week 49, from a patient treated with tofacitinib. Receptors were obtained from a human donor with alopecia areata. Both conserved end residues are part of each CDR3. D genes are given only for firm matches. Clone size is stated in some rows and not others, as once, few, many or a class when expanded.

j_call clone_size v_call d_call cdr3_aa cdr3_nt
TRBJ1-6 NA TRBV11-2 NA CASSLWTSPLHF TGTGCCAGCAGCTTATGGACCTCACCCCTCCACTTT
TRBJ2-1 NA TRBV30 NA CARGAFNEQFF TGTGCCAGAGGAGCATTCAATGAGCAGTTCTTC
TRBJ1-6 NA TRBV7-2 NA CASSLDRVEDSPLHF TGTGCCAGCAGCTTAGACAGGGTTGAGGATTCACCCCTCCACTTT
TRBJ2-7 NA TRBV5-4 NA CASSLSMTNYEQYF TGTGCCAGCAGCTTGTCAATGACTAACTACGAGCAGTACTTC
TRBJ2-2 NA TRBV29-1 TRBD2 CSVGGLAGTGELFF TGCAGCGTTGGGGGACTAGCGGGGACCGGGGAGCTGTTTTTT
TRBJ1-2 few TRBV25-1 NA CASSDPSIGVYGYTF TGTGCCAGCAGTGACCCCTCAATTGGGGTCTATGGCTACACCTTC
TRBJ1-1 NA TRBV11-2 NA CASGRTQNTEAFF TGTGCCAGCGGCCGGACCCAGAACACTGAAGCTTTCTTT
TRBJ1-1 NA TRBV7-2 NA CASNIQMLNTEAFF TGTGCCAGCAACATACAGATGCTGAACACTGAAGCTTTCTTT
TRBJ2-1 once TRBV5-1 TRBD2 CASSLATSGDVQFF TGCGCCAGCAGCTTGGCGACTAGCGGGGATGTACAGTTCTTC
TRBJ2-3 few TRBV27 NA CASSFGERGTQYF TGTGCCAGCAGTTTCGGGGAACGCGGTACGCAGTATTTT
TRBJ1-6 few TRBV7-2 NA CASSVDGSLPLHF TGTGCCAGCAGCGTCGACGGGAGTCTACCCCTCCACTTT
TRBJ2-7 few TRBV7-8 TRBD1 CASSNRDSPIPREQYF TGTGCCAGCAGCAACCGGGACAGCCCCATTCCTCGTGAGCAGTACTTC
TRBJ1-6 NA TRBV7-6 NA CASRENSYNSPLHF TGTGCCAGCAGGGAGAACAGCTATAATTCACCCCTCCACTTT
TRBJ2-1 NA TRBV25-1 NA CASSIMWGQFF TGTGCCAGCAGTATAATGTGGGGGCAGTTCTTC
TRBJ2-2 few TRBV15 TRBD1 CATSMDRGRVELFF TGTGCCACCAGTATGGACAGGGGTCGAGTGGAGCTGTTTTTT
TRBJ1-6 few TRBV29-1 NA CSVRELMDSPLHF TGCAGCGTGAGGGAATTGATGGATTCACCCCTCCACTTT
TRBJ2-1 NA TRBV4-3 TRBD2 CASSPTGTSGGHSYNEQFF TGCGCCAGCAGCCCAACCGGGACTAGCGGGGGGCACTCCTACAATGAGCAGTTCTTC
TRBJ1-1 NA TRBV9 NA CASSPRPREDTEAFF TGTGCCAGCAGCCCCAGACCGAGGGAGGACACTGAAGCTTTCTTT
TRBJ2-6 NA TRBV5-1 NA CASSPQPPTGYAGANVLTF TGCGCCAGCAGCCCCCAACCCCCGACAGGTTACGCTGGGGCCAACGTCCTGACTTTC
TRBJ2-3 NA TRBV15 NA CATSRETKATDTQYF TGTGCCACCAGCAGAGAGACAAAGGCAACAGATACGCAGTATTTT
TRBJ1-2 NA TRBV30 NA CAWRGIGTGRTF TGTGCCTGGAGGGGCATAGGAACTGGACGTACCTTC
TRBJ1-1 NA TRBV30 NA CAWSVRSGITEAFF TGTGCCTGGAGTGTACGTTCGGGTATCACTGAAGCTTTCTTT
TRBJ1-2 NA TRBV30 NA CAWSLRRNAWPAF TGTGCCTGGAGTTTGAGGAGGAACGCCTGGCCGGCCTTC
TRBJ1-5 many TRBV20-1 NA CSAGNQPQHF TGCAGTGCGGGGAATCAGCCCCAGCATTTT
TRBJ1-1 NA TRBV29-1 TRBD1 CSAGQAEAFF TGCAGCGCCGGACAGGCCGAAGCTTTCTTT
TRBJ2-3 NA TRBV5-1 NA CASSAGQGTDTQYF TGCGCCAGCAGCGCGGGGCAGGGCACAGATACGCAGTATTTT
TRBJ1-1 NA TRBV4-1 NA CASSQDQGEAFF TGCGCCAGCAGCCAAGATCAGGGTGAAGCTTTCTTT
TRBJ2-3 few TRBV10-3 TRBD1 CAISPGRTGDTQYF TGTGCCATCAGTCCCGGCAGGACAGGGGATACGCAGTATTTT
TRBJ1-4 NA TRBV30 NA CAWSPLGGENEKLFF TGTGCCTGGAGTCCACTTGGGGGTGAAAATGAAAAACTGTTTTTT
TRBJ1-2 NA TRBV30 TRBD1 CAWVKGATGYTF TGTGCCTGGGTTAAGGGGGCGACCGGCTACACCTTC
TRBJ2-7 NA TRBV7-2 NA CASSFVQGPYEQYF TGTGCCAGCAGCTTTGTACAGGGTCCCTACGAGCAGTACTTC
TRBJ1-5 few TRBV7-9 NA CASSLGVGGDWHF TGTGCCAGCAGCTTAGGGGTCGGAGGTGATTGGCATTTT
TRBJ2-6 once TRBV29-1 NA CSVEGGSGANVLTF TGCAGCGTTGAGGGCGGCTCTGGGGCCAACGTCCTGACTTTC
TRBJ2-5 NA TRBV11-3 TRBD2 CASSLNLASGETQYF TGTGCCAGCAGCCTAAACCTGGCTAGCGGAGAGACCCAGTACTTC
TRBJ1-6 NA TRBV7-2 TRBD1 CASSSNRGRRSPLHF TGTGCCAGCAGCTCGAACAGGGGGCGACGTTCACCCCTCCACTTT
TRBJ2-7 NA TRBV4-3 TRBD2 CASSQGQRGGFNEQYF TGCGCCAGCAGCCAAGGGCAGCGGGGGGGCTTCAACGAGCAGTACTTC
TRBJ2-5 NA TRBV9 NA CASSVGGARQETQYF TGTGCCAGCAGCGTAGGAGGGGCGCGGCAAGAGACCCAGTACTTC
TRBJ1-2 NA TRBV14 NA CASSQTGLGENGYTF TGTGCCAGCAGCCAGACGGGGCTGGGGGAAAATGGCTACACCTTC